The 28 T cell receptor beta chains presented below share a single source sample, sequenced in a study of T cells in Graves' hyperthyroidism and ophthalmopathy. There were TCR beta CDR3 regions amplified from RNA transcripts. The study used the HTBI primer set for a first-round RT-PCR of the TCR CDR3. One entry per CDR3 protein, called by TCRdb with MiXCR from the multiplex PCR reads. Among hundreds of thousands of distinct CDR3 sequences listed, about 16% were seen once. The sequenced material came from blood. The receptor source for this set is a woman aged 30 to 39 with Graves' hyperthyroidism.

This clonotype appeared many times. This chain uses TRBV6-1 with TRBJ2-7; a possible D gene is TRBD1 (6 bases). V was shortened by 10 bases and J by 3 bases, with 13 bases between the two germline ends. CDR1 is MNHNS and CDR2 is SASEGT in the germline V gene. The CDR3 is made up of 12 amino acids. CDR3: CATPGDNYEQYF. The CDR3 DNA is TGTGCCACCCCTGGGGACAACTACGAGCAGTACTTC.

This clonotype occurred many times. The chain is built from TRBV5-1 and TRBJ2-3; TRBD2 might be the D (7 bases). Germline values: CDR1 SGHRS, CDR2 YFSETQ. V lost 0 bases, J lost 0 bases, and 11 bases lay in between. CDR3 length: 16 residues. The CDR3 here is CASSLAGGASTDTQYF. CDR3 bases: TGCGCCAGCAGCTTGGCGGGGGGCGCAAGCACAGATACGCAGTATTTT.

The J gene is TRBJ2-3, the V gene TRBV11-3; D uncertain. This CDR3 is 15 amino acids long. Germline values: CDR1 SGHNT, CDR2 YENEEA. V was clipped by 0 bases and J by 0 bases, with 7 bases between them. The CDR3 here is CASSLDLQSTDTQYF. CDR3 sequence (DNA): TGTGCCAGCAGCTTAGATCTTCAGAGCACAGATACGCAGTATTTT.

In its sample, this clonotype was seen many times. This chain uses TRBV3-1 with TRBJ2-3; possible D gene TRBD1, 5 bases. Germline lookup yields CDR1 LGHDT and CDR2 YNNKEL (reference sequence). CDR3 length: 16 amino acids. V was trimmed by 4 bases and J by 0 bases, leaving 14 bases between them. CDR3: CASSRTDTASTDTQYF. The CDR3 DNA sequence: TGTGCCAGCAGCCGTACGGACACGGCTAGCACAGATACGCAGTATTTT.

This clonotype was found a few times. V is TRBV3-1 and J is TRBJ2-3; no clear D. V lost 4 bases and J 2 bases, leaving 10 bases between the germline ends. Per the germline V gene, CDR1 is LGHDT and CDR2 is YNNKEL (reference sequence). The CDR3 has 14 residues. Here the CDR3 reads CASSPRGFTDTQYF. The CDR3 DNA reads as TGTGCCAGCAGCCCCCGTGGGTTCACAGATACGCAGTATTTT.

The CDR3 here is CATTLGDTEAFF. The CDR3 region has the DNA TGTGCCACCACCCTTGGGGACACTGAAGCTTTCTTT. The V call is TRBV12-3 or TRBV12-4, the J call TRBJ1-1, with D uncertain. The germline V and J ends were trimmed by 10 bases and 3 bases, with 12 bases remaining between them. The CDR3 covers 12 residues.

At least ten counts were recorded for this clonotype. The chain combines TRBV6-2 or TRBV6-3 with TRBJ2-3; 13 positions match TRBD2. The trim removed 0 bases at V and 3 bases at J, leaving 12 bases unmatched. The CDR3 is 20 amino acids. Germline V gene lookup returns CDR1 MNHEY and CDR2 SVGEGT. The CDR3 region has the DNA TGTGCCAGCAGTTACTCAATGGGACTGTGGACTAGCGGGAGTACAGATACGCAGTATTTT. This translates into CASSYSMGLWTSGSTDTQYF.

The CDR3 DNA reads as TGCGCCAGCAGCCAAGATGCTGGCACTGAAGCTTTCTTT. This gives the protein CASSQDAGTEAFF. The chain links TRBV4-1 to TRBJ1-1, with no clear D. The germline V gene encodes CDR1 MGHRA and CDR2 YSYEKL. The V and J ends lost 0 bases and 4 bases respectively, with 6 bases between them. The length of the CDR3 is 13 residues.

This clonotype was observed a few times. This chain uses TRBV28 with TRBJ2-7; 7 bases match TRBD2. The junction had 4 bases not matched to a gene; V was cut back by 1 base and J by 7 bases. The CDR3 has 13 amino acids. Germline values: CDR1 MDHEN, CDR2 SYDVKM. The CDR3: CASSLSGGIEQYF. CDR3 sequence (DNA): TGTGCCAGCAGTTTATCGGGGGGTATTGAGCAGTACTTC.

This clonotype was seen just once. The V gene is TRBV19, the J gene TRBJ1-5; 8 bases line up with TRBD1. The V segment lost 5 bases and the J segment 7 bases; nucleotides outside the gene matches: 7. Germline V lookup: CDR1 LNHDA, CDR2 SQIVND (reference sequence). The CDR3 totals 14 residues. The CDR3 bases are TGTGCCAGTAGTCAGGGGGCAACGGGACAGCCCCAGCATTTT. Encoded protein: CASSQGATGQPQHF.

The chain carries TRBV29-1 and TRBJ1-2; D unresolved. The V end lost 3 bases, the J end lost 4 bases, and 12 bases lay between the germline ends. The CDR3 contains 13 residues. CDR1 SQVTM and CDR2 ANQGSEA come from the germline V gene. The CDR3 coding sequence is TGCAGCGTTGAGGCAGAAACATCCTATGGCTACACCTTC. Translated, it gives CSVEAETSYGYTF.

This clonotype occurred a few times. The chain employs TRBV5-1 and TRBJ2-1; TRBD2 might be the D (6 bases). This CDR3 has 15 amino acids. Germline lookup yields CDR1 SGHRS and CDR2 YFSETQ. Trimming stripped 4 bases from V and 1 base from J, with 12 bases between. The CDR3 spells CASSVMEGSYNEQFF. In DNA form, the CDR3 reads TGCGCCAGCAGCGTGATGGAGGGTTCCTACAATGAGCAGTTCTTC.

The sample holds many counts of this clonotype. The chain is built from TRBV7-9 and TRBJ2-7; D gene uncertain. Trimming pared 4 bases from V and 9 bases from J, leaving 16 bases between. The CDR3 covers 13 residues. Per the germline V gene, CDR1 is SEHNR and CDR2 is FQNEAQ (reference sequence). The CDR3 DNA is TGTGCCAGCAGCTACGGCCTCCACCTCGGGCAGTACTTC. Translating gives CASSYGLHLGQYF.

In this sample, this clonotype turned up a few times. The chain joins TRBV9 to TRBJ2-5, with a weak D call TRBD1 (6 bases). V was shortened by 2 bases and J by 4 bases, with 12 bases between the two germline ends. The CDR3 runs 14 residues. CDR1 and CDR2 from the germline V gene are SGDLS and YYNGEE. Here the CDR3 reads CASSVGQGRETQYF. DNA of the CDR3: TGTGCCAGCAGCGTTGGGCAGGGGAGAGAGACCCAGTACTTC.

This clonotype appeared a few times. CDR3 in DNA: TGTGCCAGCAGTGAACTTGCCGGGACCCCTAGGGAGACCCAGTACTTC. Amino acids: CASSELAGTPRETQYF. The chain carries TRBV6-1 and TRBJ2-5, with D possibly called TRBD1 or TRBD2 (5 bases each). Germline lookup yields CDR1 MNHNS and CDR2 SASEGT. Trimming pared 2 bases from V and 5 bases from J, leaving 18 bases between. The CDR3 is 16 amino acids.

This clonotype appeared many times. The chain's CDR3 is CASRLGMWINTEAFF. CDR3 DNA: TGTGCCAGCAGATTAGGAATGTGGATAAACACTGAAGCTTTCTTT. The chain employs TRBV3-1 and TRBJ1-1, with D uncertain. With 6 bases removed from V and 2 bases from J, the gap between germline ends came to 16 bases. Looked up from germline, CDR1 is LGHDT and CDR2 is YNNKEL (reference sequence). This CDR3 has 15 amino acids.

This clonotype was counted at least ten times. This chain joins TRBV10-3 and TRBJ2-5; D possibly uses TRBD1 or TRBD2 (5 bases each). The CDR3 consists of 12 residues. Trimming stripped 8 bases from V and 2 bases from J, with 9 bases between. Germline-derived CDR1 and CDR2 are ENHRY and SYGVKD. The CDR3 region is CAIGGEQETQYF. CDR3 sequence (DNA): TGTGCCATCGGGGGAGAGCAAGAGACCCAGTACTTC.

In this sample, this clonotype turned up a few times. The genes are TRBV5-1 and TRBJ2-5; maybe TRBD1 (7 bases). The CDR3 extends over 15 amino acids. In germline, CDR1 is SGHRS, CDR2 YFSETQ. Between the trimmed V and J ends, which lost 4 bases and 5 bases, there was a span of 18 bases. DNA for the CDR3: TGCGCCAGCAGCCAAGGGGGCGCGGGGTTGGAGACCCAGTACTTC. This codes for CASSQGGAGLETQYF.

This clonotype was counted many times. The J gene is TRBJ1-2, the V gene TRBV30, with unresolved D. V was trimmed by 0 bases and J by 4 bases, leaving 15 bases between them. This CDR3 region has 15 residues. Per the germline V gene, CDR1 is GTSNPN and CDR2 is SVGIG (reference sequence). The CDR3 sequence: CAWSVGPEQFYGYTF. The CDR3 DNA is TGTGCCTGGAGTGTAGGCCCCGAACAGTTCTATGGCTACACCTTC.

Turning to this clonotype: A junction end diverges from the germline sequence, so it may reflect a read error. J is TRBJ1-1 and V is TRBV20-1; D unclear. The CDR3 has 13 amino acids. Germline CDR1 is DFQATT and CDR2 is SNEGSKA (reference sequence). The chain's CDR3 is CSARRGLRTEASF. CDR3 sequence (DNA): TGCAGTGCCAGACGGGGTTTAAGGACTGAAGCTTCCTTT.

This clonotype was seen only a few times. The chain uses TRBV18 and TRBJ2-7; TRBD2 matches 13 bases. The V and J ends lost 2 bases and 5 bases, in that order; junction bases with no gene match: 3. The CDR3 is 15 residues long. Per the germline V gene, CDR1 is KGHSH and CDR2 is LQKENI. This CDR3 reads CASSPILAGGDEQYF. The CDR3 bases are TGTGCCAGCTCACCAATACTAGCGGGGGGGGACGAGCAGTACTTC.

DNA for the CDR3: TGCAGTGCGAGGACATCCATGAACACTGAAGCTTTCTTT. As protein: CSARTSMNTEAFF. V usage is TRBV20-1 and J usage is TRBJ1-1; D is possibly TRBD1 (5 bases). CDR1 and CDR2 (germline): DFQATT, SNEGSKA (reference sequence). Trimming took off 6 bases at V and 0 bases at J, with 11 bases between the two ends. The length of the CDR3 is 13 residues.

This clonotype has just a few counts. The chain joins TRBV6-1 to TRBJ1-4; 10 bases are a match to TRBD1. The CDR3 is 13 amino acids. J was trimmed by 8 bases and V by 6 bases; bases with no gene match: 3. Germline lookup yields CDR1 MNHNS and CDR2 SASEGT. The CDR3 sequence is CASSDRGLEKLFF. DNA for the CDR3: TGTGCCAGCAGCGACAGGGGGCTCGAAAAACTGTTTTTT.

J is TRBJ1-4 and V is TRBV28; D possibly corresponds to TRBD1 (5 bases). Per the germline V gene, CDR1 is MDHEN and CDR2 is SYDVKM. The CDR3 extends over 15 amino acids. The ends were cut back, 2 bases at V and 4 bases at J, with 11 bases in the middle. As DNA, the CDR3 is TGTGCCAGCAGTTTAAGTTGGGGGGTTAATGAAAAACTGTTTTTT. Its protein is CASSLSWGVNEKLFF.

The J gene is TRBJ2-7, the V gene TRBV4-2; 7 bases map to TRBD2. This CDR3 spans 15 amino acids. Germline V lookup: CDR1 LGHNA, CDR2 YNFKEQ. Trimming cost V 3 bases and J 3 bases; bases outside gene matches: 8. The CDR3 DNA sequence: TGTGCCAGCAGCCAGGCGGGAGCCGGCCTCTACGAGCAGTACTTC. It codes for CASSQAGAGLYEQYF.

This clonotype was detected many times. The chain combines TRBV11-2 with TRBJ2-7, with D perhaps given as TRBD1 or TRBD2 (5 bases each). CDR3 size: 15 residues. Germline CDR1 is SGHAT and CDR2 is FQNNGV. V lost 6 bases to trimming and J lost 6 bases, with 21 bases between them. The chain's CDR3 is CASRQQPGTMGEQYF. The CDR3 DNA follows: TGTGCCAGCAGACAACAGCCCGGGACCATGGGCGAGCAGTACTTC.

This clonotype was picked up many times. J is TRBJ2-4 and V is TRBV12-3 or TRBV12-4; 7 bases agree with TRBD1. Trimming took 3 bases from V and 1 from J; bases not matched to a gene: 3. This CDR3 contains 15 residues. The DNA for the CDR3 is TGTGCCAGCAGTTTCCTCAGGGGGGCCAAAAACATTCAGTACTTC. Amino acids: CASSFLRGAKNIQYF.

This clonotype was found many times. The chain links TRBV28 to TRBJ2-7, with D perhaps TRBD1 (5 bases). CDR3 length equals 14 residues. CDR1 is MDHEN, CDR2 SYDVKM, per germline. V lost 6 bases to trimming and J lost 2 bases, with 14 bases between them. In nucleotides, the CDR3 is TGTGCCAGCAGACCTGACAGCCCGCCCTACGAGCAGTACTTC. It codes for CASRPDSPPYEQYF.